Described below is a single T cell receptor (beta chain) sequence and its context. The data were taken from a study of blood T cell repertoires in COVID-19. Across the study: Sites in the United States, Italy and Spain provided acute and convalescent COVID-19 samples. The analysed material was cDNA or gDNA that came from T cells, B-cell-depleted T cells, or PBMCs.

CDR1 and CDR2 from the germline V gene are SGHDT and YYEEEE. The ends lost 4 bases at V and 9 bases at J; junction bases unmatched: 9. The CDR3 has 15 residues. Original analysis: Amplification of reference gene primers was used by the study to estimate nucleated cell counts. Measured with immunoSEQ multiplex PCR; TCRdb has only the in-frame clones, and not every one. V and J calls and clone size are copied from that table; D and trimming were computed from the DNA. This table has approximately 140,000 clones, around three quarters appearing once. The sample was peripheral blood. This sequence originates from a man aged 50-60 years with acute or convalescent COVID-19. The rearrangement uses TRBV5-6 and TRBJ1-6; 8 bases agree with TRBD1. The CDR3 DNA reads TGTGCCAGCAGCCAGCAGACAGGGGTAGCTTCACCCCTCCACTTT. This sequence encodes CASSQQTGVASPLHF.